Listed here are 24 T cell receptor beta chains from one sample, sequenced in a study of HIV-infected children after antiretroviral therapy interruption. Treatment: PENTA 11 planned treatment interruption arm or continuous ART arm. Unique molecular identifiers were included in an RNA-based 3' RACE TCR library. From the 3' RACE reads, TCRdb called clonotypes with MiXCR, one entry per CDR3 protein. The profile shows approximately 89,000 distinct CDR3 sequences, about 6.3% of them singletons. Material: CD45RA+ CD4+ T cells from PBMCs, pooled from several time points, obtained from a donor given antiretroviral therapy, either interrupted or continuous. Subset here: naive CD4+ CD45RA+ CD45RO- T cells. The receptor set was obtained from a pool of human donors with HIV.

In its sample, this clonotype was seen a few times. The CDR3 protein is CASSLGQVNSPLHF. CDR3 coding DNA: TGTGCCAGCAGCTTGGGACAGGTTAATTCACCCCTCCACTTT. The chain couples TRBV5-4 to TRBJ1-6; maybe TRBD1 (6 bases). The CDR3 runs to 14 residues. Germline lookup yields CDR1 SGHNT and CDR2 YYREEE (reference sequence). The ends were cut back, 0 bases at V and 6 bases at J, with 7 bases in the middle.

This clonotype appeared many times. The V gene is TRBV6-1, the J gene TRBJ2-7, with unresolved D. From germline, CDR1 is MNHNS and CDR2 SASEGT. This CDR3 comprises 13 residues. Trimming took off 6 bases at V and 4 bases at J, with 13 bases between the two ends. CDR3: CASSERLRYEQYF. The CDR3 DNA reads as TGTGCCAGCAGCGAACGCCTCCGGTACGAGCAGTACTTC.

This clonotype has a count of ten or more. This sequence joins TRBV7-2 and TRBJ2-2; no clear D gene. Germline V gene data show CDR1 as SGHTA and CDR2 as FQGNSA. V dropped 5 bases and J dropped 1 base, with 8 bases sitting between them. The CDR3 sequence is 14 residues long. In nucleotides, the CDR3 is TGTGCCAGCAGCCCCAGCCGGAACACCGGGGAGCTGTTTTTT. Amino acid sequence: CASSPSRNTGELFF. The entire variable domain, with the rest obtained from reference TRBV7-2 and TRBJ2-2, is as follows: GAGVSQSPSNKVTEKGKDVELRCDPISGHTALYWYRQSLGQGLEFLIYFQGNSAPDKSGLPSDRFSAERTGGSVSTLTIQRTQQEDSAVYLCASSPSRNTGELFFGEGSRLTVL.

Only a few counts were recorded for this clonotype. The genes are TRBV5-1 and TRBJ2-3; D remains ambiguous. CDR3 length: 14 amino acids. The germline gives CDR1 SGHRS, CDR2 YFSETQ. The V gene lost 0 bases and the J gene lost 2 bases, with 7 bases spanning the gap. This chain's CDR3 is CASSLDSNTDTQYF. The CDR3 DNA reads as TGCGCCAGCAGCTTGGACTCAAACACAGATACGCAGTATTTT.

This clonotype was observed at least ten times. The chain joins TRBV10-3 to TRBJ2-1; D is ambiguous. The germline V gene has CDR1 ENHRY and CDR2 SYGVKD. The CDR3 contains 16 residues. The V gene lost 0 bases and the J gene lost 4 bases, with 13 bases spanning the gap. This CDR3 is CAISESKGIGYNEQFF. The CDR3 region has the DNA TGTGCCATCAGTGAGTCGAAGGGCATCGGGTACAATGAGCAGTTCTTC.

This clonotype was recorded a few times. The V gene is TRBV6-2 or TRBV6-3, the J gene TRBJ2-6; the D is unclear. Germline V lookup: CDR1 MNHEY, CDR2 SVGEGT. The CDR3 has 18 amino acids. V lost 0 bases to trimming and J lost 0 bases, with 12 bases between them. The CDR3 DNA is TGTGCCAGCAGTTACTCCCGAGGTCCCACCTCTGGGGCCAACGTCCTGACTTTC. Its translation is CASSYSRGPTSGANVLTF.

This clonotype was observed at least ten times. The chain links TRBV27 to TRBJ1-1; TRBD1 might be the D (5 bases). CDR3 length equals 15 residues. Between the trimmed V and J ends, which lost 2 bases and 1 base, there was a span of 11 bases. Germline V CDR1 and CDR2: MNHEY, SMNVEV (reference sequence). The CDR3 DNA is TGTGCCAGCAGTTTACTCAGGGACTCGAACACTGAAGCTTTCTTT. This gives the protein CASSLLRDSNTEAFF.

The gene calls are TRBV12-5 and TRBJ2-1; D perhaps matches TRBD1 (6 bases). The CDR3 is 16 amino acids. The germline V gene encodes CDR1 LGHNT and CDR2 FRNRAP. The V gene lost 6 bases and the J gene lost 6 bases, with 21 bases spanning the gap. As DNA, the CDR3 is TGTGCTAGTGGCCGCTCCAGAACAGGACAGTCCAATGAGCAGTTCTTC. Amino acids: CASGRSRTGQSNEQFF.

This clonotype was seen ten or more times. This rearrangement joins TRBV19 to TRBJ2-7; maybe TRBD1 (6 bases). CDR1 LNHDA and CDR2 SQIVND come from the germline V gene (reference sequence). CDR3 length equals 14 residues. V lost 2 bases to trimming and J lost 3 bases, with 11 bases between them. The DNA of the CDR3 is TGTGCCAGTAGTATATCGGACAGATTCTACGAGCAGTACTTC. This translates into CASSISDRFYEQYF.

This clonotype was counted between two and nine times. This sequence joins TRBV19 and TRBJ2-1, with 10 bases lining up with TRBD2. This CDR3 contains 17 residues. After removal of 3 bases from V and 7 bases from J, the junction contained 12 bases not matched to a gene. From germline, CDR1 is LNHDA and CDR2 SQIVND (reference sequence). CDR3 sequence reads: CASSIRLLAGIQNEQFF. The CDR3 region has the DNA TGTGCCAGTAGTATCCGACTACTAGCGGGGATACAGAATGAGCAGTTCTTC.

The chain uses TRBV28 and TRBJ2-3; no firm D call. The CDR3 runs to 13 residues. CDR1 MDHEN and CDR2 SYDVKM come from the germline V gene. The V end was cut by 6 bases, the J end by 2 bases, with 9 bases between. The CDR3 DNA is TGTGCCAGCAGCCCGGGTCCCACAGATACGCAGTATTTT. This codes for CASSPGPTDTQYF.

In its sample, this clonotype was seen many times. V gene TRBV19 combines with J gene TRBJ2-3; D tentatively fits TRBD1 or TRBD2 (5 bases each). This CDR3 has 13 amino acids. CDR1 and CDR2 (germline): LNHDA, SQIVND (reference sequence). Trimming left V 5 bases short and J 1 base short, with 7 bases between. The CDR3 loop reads CASSQGRTDTQYF. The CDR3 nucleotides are TGTGCCAGTAGTCAGGGACGCACAGATACGCAGTATTTT.

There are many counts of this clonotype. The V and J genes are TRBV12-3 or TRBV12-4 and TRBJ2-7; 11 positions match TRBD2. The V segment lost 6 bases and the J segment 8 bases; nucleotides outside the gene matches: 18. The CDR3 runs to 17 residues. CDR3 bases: TGTGCCAGCAGCCGCTCGGGACTAGCGGACGCTTACGCCCAGCAGTACTTC. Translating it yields CASSRSGLADAYAQQYF.

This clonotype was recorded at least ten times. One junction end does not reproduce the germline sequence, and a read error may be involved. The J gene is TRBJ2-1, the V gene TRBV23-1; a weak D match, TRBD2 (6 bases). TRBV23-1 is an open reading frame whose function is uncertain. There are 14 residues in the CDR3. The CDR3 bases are TGTGCCAGCAGTCGGGACTGGGGGTATGCTGAGCAGTTCTTC. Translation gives CASSRDWGYAEQFF.

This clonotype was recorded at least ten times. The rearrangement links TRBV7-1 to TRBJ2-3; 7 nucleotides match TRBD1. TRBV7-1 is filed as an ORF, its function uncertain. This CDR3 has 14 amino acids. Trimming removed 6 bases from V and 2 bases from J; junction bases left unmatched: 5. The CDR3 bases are TGTGCCAGCAGACGAGGACAGGACACAGATACGCAGTATTTT. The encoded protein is CASRRGQDTDTQYF.

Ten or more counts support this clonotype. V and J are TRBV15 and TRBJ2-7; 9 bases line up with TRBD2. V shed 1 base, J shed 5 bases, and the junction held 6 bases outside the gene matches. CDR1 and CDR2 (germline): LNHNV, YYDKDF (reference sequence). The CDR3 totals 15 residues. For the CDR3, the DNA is TGTGCCACCAGCAGAGGCAAGCGGGAGGAACACGAGCAGTACTTC. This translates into CATSRGKREEHEQYF.

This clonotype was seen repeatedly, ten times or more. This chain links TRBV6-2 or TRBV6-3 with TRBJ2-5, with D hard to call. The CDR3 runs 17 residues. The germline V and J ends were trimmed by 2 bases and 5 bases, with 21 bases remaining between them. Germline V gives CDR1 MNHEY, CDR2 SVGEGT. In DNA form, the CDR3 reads TGTGCCAGCAGTTACGGGAACACGAGGACCCAAGGGGAGACCCAGTACTTC. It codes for CASSYGNTRTQGETQYF.

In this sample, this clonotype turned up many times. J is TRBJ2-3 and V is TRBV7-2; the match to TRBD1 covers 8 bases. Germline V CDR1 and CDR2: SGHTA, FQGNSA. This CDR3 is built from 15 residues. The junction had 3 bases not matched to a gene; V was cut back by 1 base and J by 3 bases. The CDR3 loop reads CASSLVRGRTDTQYF. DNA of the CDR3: TGTGCCAGCAGCTTAGTCAGGGGGCGAACAGATACGCAGTATTTT.

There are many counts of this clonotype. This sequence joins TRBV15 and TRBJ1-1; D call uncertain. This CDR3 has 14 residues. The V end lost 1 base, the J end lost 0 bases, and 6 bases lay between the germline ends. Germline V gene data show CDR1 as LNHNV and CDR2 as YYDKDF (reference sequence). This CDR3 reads CATSRVEMNTEAFF. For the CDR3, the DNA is TGTGCCACCAGCAGAGTCGAGATGAACACTGAAGCTTTCTTT.

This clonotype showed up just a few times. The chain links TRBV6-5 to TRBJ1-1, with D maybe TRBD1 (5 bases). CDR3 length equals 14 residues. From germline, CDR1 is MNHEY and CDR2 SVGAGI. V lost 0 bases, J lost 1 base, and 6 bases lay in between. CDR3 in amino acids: CASSYSDRNTEAFF. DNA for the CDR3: TGTGCCAGCAGTTACTCCGACAGGAACACTGAAGCTTTCTTT.

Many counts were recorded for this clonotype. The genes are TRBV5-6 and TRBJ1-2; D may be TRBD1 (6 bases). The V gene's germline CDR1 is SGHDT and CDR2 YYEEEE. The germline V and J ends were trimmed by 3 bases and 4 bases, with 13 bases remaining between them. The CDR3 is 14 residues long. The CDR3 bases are TGTGCCAGCAGCTCGGACAGTCGAGCCTATGGCTACACCTTC. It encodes CASSSDSRAYGYTF.

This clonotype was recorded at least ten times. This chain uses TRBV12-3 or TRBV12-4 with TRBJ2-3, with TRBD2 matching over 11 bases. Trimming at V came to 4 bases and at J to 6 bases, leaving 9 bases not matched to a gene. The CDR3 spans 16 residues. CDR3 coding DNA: TGTGCCAGCAGTTCTCTTAGCGGGAGGGGCGTTGATACGCAGTATTTT. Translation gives CASSSLSGRGVDTQYF.

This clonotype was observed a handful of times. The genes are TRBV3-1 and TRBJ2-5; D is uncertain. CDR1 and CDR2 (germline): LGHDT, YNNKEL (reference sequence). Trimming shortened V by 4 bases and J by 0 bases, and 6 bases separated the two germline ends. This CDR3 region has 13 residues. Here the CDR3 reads CASSLGNQETQYF. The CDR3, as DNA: TGTGCCAGCAGCCTAGGAAACCAAGAGACCCAGTACTTC.

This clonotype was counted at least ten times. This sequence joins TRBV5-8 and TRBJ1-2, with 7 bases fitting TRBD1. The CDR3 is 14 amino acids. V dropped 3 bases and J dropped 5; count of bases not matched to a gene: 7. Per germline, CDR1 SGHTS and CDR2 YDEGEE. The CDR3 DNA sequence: TGTGCCAGCAGCTCACACAGGGGAGTATATGGCTACACCTTC. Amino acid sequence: CASSSHRGVYGYTF.